A single sample gave rise to the 9 T cell receptor beta chains below, sequenced in a study of blood T cell repertoires in COVID-19. Data came from immunoSEQ multiplex PCR; TCRdb stores just in-frame clones and leaves some out. The sample has over 250,000 clones; 80% to 90% are singletons. Material: peripheral blood. The receptors derive from a woman aged 45 to 65 with COVID-19, enrolled during active disease.

The V gene is TRBV30, the J gene TRBJ1-1; D possibly corresponds to TRBD1 (5 bases). The CDR3 extends over 13 amino acids. V lost 6 bases to trimming and J lost 5 bases, with 16 bases between them. The germline CDR1 and CDR2 sequences are GTSNPN and SVGIG (reference sequence). The CDR3 spells CACRREKATEAFF. For the CDR3, the DNA is TGTGCCTGCCGCAGGGAAAAGGCGACTGAAGCTTTCTTT.

The chain is built from TRBV6-6 and TRBJ2-3; 9 positions match TRBD2. Germline V gives CDR1 MNHNY, CDR2 SVGAGI (reference sequence). The CDR3 is 15 residues long. The J segment lost 4 bases and the V segment lost 4 bases, leaving 6 bases of the junction unmatched. CDR3 bases: TGTGCCAGCAGTTCTGTAGCGGGAGTTCCAGATACGCAGTATTTT. It specifies CASSSVAGVPDTQYF.

The J gene is TRBJ1-2, the V gene TRBV19, with 8 bases identical to TRBD1. V trimming: 7 bases; J trimming: 8 bases; junction bases outside the gene matches: 12. The CDR3 length is 14 residues. Germline CDR1 and CDR2: LNHDA and SQIVND (reference sequence). The CDR3 region is CASMRSDRGGGYTF. CDR3 DNA sequence: TGTGCCAGTATGCGGTCCGACAGGGGAGGCGGCTACACCTTC.

The chain couples TRBV6-5 to TRBJ1-2; D might be TRBD1 (6 bases). This CDR3 has 14 residues. V lost 2 bases and J lost 5, with 12 bases in between. Looked up from germline, CDR1 is MNHEY and CDR2 is SVGAGI. The CDR3 sequence: CASSYARGAYGYTF. CDR3 DNA: TGTGCCAGCAGTTACGCCCGGGGGGCGTATGGCTACACCTTC.

The V and J genes are TRBV4-1 and TRBJ2-2; no firm D call. The CDR3 has 14 amino acids. From germline, CDR1 is MGHRA and CDR2 YSYEKL. V lost 1 base and J 7 bases, leaving 10 bases between the germline ends. For the CDR3, the DNA is TGCGCCAGCAGCCAAGCGAGAGGTATCGGGGAGCTGTTTTTT. This encodes CASSQARGIGELFF.

This chain uses TRBV16 with TRBJ2-3; D unclear. The CDR3 extends over 13 amino acids. CDR1 is KGHSY and CDR2 is FQNENV in the germline V gene. With 4 bases removed from V and 3 bases from J, the gap between germline ends came to 8 bases. The CDR3, as DNA: TGTGCCAGCAGCCTGATGAGGACAGATACGCAGTATTTT. Residues: CASSLMRTDTQYF.

This chain joins TRBV7-2 and TRBJ1-2; weak D call: TRBD1 (5 bases). The ends were cut back, 5 bases at V and 5 bases at J, with 21 bases in the middle. The CDR3 extends over 16 amino acids. CDR1 SGHTA and CDR2 FQGNSA come from the germline V gene. The CDR3, as DNA: TGTGCCAGCAGCGTGCACGCGGCGGGGGTGGCATATGGCTACACCTTC. This gives the protein CASSVHAAGVAYGYTF.

The chain is built from TRBV4-1 and TRBJ2-7; 8 bases line up with TRBD2. CDR1 is MGHRA, CDR2 YSYEKL, per germline. J lost 3 bases, V lost 1 base, and 5 bases had no gene match. The CDR3 contains 15 residues. CDR3 loop: CASSQVDREGYEQYF. CDR3 nucleotide sequence: TGCGCCAGCAGCCAAGTCGATCGGGAGGGCTACGAGCAGTACTTC.

The rearrangement uses TRBV6-6 and TRBJ2-1, with 14 bases that match TRBD2. V shed 4 bases, J shed 9 bases, and the junction held 2 bases outside the gene matches. Per germline, CDR1 MNHNY and CDR2 SVGAGI (reference sequence). CDR3 length: 14 residues. CDR3 amino acids: CASSLGLAGVEQFF. CDR3 coding DNA: TGTGCCAGCAGTTTGGGACTAGCGGGAGTTGAGCAGTTCTTC.